These T cell receptor beta chains were read from a single sample in a study of blood T cell repertoires in COVID-19. Produced via immunoSEQ multiplex PCR; TCRdb's table is partial and in-frame only. In the table there are approximately 49,000 clones, around four fifths of which are singletons. Sequencing was performed on peripheral blood. The origin of the receptors is a human donor with acute or convalescent COVID-19. The donor label of this sample is uncertain. Each CDR3 is given with its conserved first and last residue. Each record gives: clone size, D gene, V gene, J gene, CDR3 protein, CDR3 DNA. A D gene is named only where the DNA matches it firmly. Expanded clones are given a class, and other clones once, few, many or no size at all.

>-|TRBD1|TRBV19|TRBJ1-1
CASSSLGTGVTEAFF
TGTGCCAGTAGTTCGCTCGGGACAGGGGTCACTGAAGCTTTCTTT
>-|TRBD1|TRBV28|TRBJ2-7
CASRRLTGTGISYEQYF
TGTGCCAGCAGGAGACTAACCGGGACAGGTATTTCCTACGAGCAGTACTTC
>-|TRBD1|TRBV2|TRBJ1-4
CASRDRGTNEKLFF
TGTGCCAGCAGGGACAGGGGAACTAATGAAAAACTGTTTTTT
>once|TRBD1|TRBV10-3|TRBJ2-7
CAISGLGTGAPYEQYF
TGTGCCATCAGTGGGTTAGGGACAGGGGCTCCTTACGAGCAGTACTTC
>-|TRBD1|TRBV19|TRBJ1-2
CASSIDSGTVPYGYTF
TGTGCCAGTAGTATAGACAGTGGGACAGTTCCCTATGGCTACACCTTC
>once|-|TRBV24-1|TRBJ2-2
CATSEAVNTGELFF
TGTGCCACCAGTGAGGCAGTGAACACCGGGGAGCTGTTTTTT
>-|-|TRBV29-1|TRBJ1-2
CSVLAWTDLNYGYTF
TGCAGCGTCCTAGCTTGGACAGACCTAAACTATGGCTACACCTTC
>-|-|TRBV24-1|TRBJ2-7
CATSDATTTYEQYF
TGTGCCACCAGTGATGCCACTACAACCTACGAGCAGTACTTC
>-|-|TRBV27|TRBJ2-7
CASSFGAGTYEQYF
TGTGCCAGCAGTTTCGGGGCGGGAACCTACGAGCAGTACTTC
>once|TRBD1|TRBV27|TRBJ1-2
CASSLGQGNYGYTF
TGTGCCAGCAGTTTAGGACAGGGTAATTATGGCTACACCTTC
>-|TRBD1|TRBV18|TRBJ1-4
CASSPPGQGGEKLFF
TGTGCCAGCTCACCACCGGGACAGGGCGGGGAAAAACTGTTTTTT
>once|-|TRBV28|TRBJ2-6
CASSYGGTFSGANVLTF
TGTGCCAGCAGTTATGGGGGGACCTTCTCTGGGGCCAACGTCCTGACTTTC
>-|TRBD1|TRBV29-1|TRBJ2-4
CSVEVRGQGENIQYF
TGCAGCGTTGAAGTAAGGGGACAGGGGGAAAACATTCAGTACTTC
>-|-|TRBV4-3|TRBJ2-7
CASSQDQGYEQYF
TGCGCCAGCAGCCAAGATCAGGGCTACGAGCAGTACTTC
>-|TRBD1|TRBV6-4|TRBJ2-2
CASNPGQGTGELFF
TGTGCCAGCAATCCGGGACAGGGGACCGGGGAGCTGTTTTTT
>few|-|TRBV5-4|TRBJ2-7
CASSFSRAYEQYF
TGTGCCAGCAGCTTTAGCAGGGCCTACGAGCAGTACTTC
>-|-|TRBV30|TRBJ1-1
CAWSFTGLMNTEAFF
TGTGCCTGGAGTTTCACAGGACTAATGAACACTGAAGCTTTCTTT
>-|TRBD2|TRBV5-4|TRBJ2-1
CASSFKAGGNDEQFF
TGTGCCAGCAGCTTTAAAGCGGGAGGGAACGATGAGCAGTTCTTC
>-|TRBD2|TRBV24-1|TRBJ2-3
CATSGEGPDTQYF
TGTGCCACCAGTGGGGAGGGGCCAGATACGCAGTATTTT
>-|TRBD2|TRBV27|TRBJ2-1
CASSPLGTSGSLNEQFF
TGTGCCAGCAGTCCTCTGGGGACTAGCGGGAGCTTGAATGAGCAGTTCTTC
>once|-|TRBV19|TRBJ1-1
CASSIGRETEAFF
TGTGCCAGTAGTATAGGTAGGGAGACTGAAGCTTTCTTT
>once|-|TRBV5-6|TRBJ2-3
CASSLVNGVETQYF
TGTGCCAGCAGCCTCGTGAACGGAGTTGAGACGCAGTATTTT
>-|TRBD2|TRBV7-7|TRBJ2-5
CASSSGTSGSILETQYF
TGTGCCAGCAGCTCCGGGACTAGCGGGTCTATACTGGAGACCCAGTACTTC
>-|TRBD1|TRBV7-2|TRBJ1-3
CASNKRQGSSGNTIYF
TGTGCCAGCAACAAACGACAGGGGAGTTCTGGAAACACCATATATTTT
>few|TRBD1|TRBV19|TRBJ1-5
CASSTLGTGGQPQHF
TGTGCCAGTAGTACCCTTGGGACAGGGGGACAGCCCCAGCATTTT
>-|-|TRBV7-2|TRBJ2-1
CASSLLGASYNEQFF
TGTGCCAGCAGCTTATTGGGGGCCTCCTACAATGAGCAGTTCTTC
>-|TRBD2|TRBV7-9|TRBJ2-3
CASSLAVAGGPPQYF
TGTGCCAGCAGCTTAGCTGTTGCGGGAGGGCCTCCGCAGTATTTT
>-|TRBD1|TRBV12-3/TRBV12-4|TRBJ1-2
CASSAQGGDGYTF
TGTGCCAGCAGCGCTCAGGGGGGAGATGGCTACACCTTC
>-|-|TRBV3-1/TRBV3-2|TRBJ2-1
CASSGGGDEQFF
TGTGCCAGCAGCGGAGGGGGCGATGAGCAGTTCTTC
>-|-|TRBV7-2|TRBJ2-5
CASSAMGTVGGTQYF
TGTGCCAGCAGCGCCATGGGCACCGTGGGGGGGACCCAGTACTTC
>-|TRBD1|TRBV5-1|TRBJ2-7
CASSRGQGARYEQYF
TGCGCCAGCAGCAGAGGACAGGGGGCTCGGTACGAGCAGTACTTC
>-|-|TRBV30|TRBJ2-4
CAWSIQGQENIQYF
TGTGCCTGGAGTATACAGGGTCAGGAAAACATTCAGTACTTC